This TCR beta chain was sequenced during a study of siplizumab effects on memory and regulatory T cells. Study results and limitations: Mean Treg-derived proportions of mappable alloreactive CD4+ clones were around 70% for siplizumab and roughly 27% for controls. Naive T cells looked more diverse than memory cells, and they looked like major contributors to the alloresponse. No functional test confirmed suppression by proliferating siplizumab-culture Tregs.

Worth noting for this clone: Its antigen remains unknown.

CDR1 and CDR2 (germline): MNHEY, SMNVEV (reference sequence). CDR3 length: 18 amino acids. V shed 0 bases, J shed 0 bases, and the junction held 6 bases outside the gene matches. It was 95,000 to 100,000 TCR templates that were assayed per sample. Produced via immunoSEQ multiplex PCR; TCRdb's table is partial and in-frame only. The sample includes 95,000 to 100,000 clones, about 90% of them seen just once. This chain connects TRBV27 to TRBJ1-3; 9 bases agree with TRBD1. The origin of this receptor is a human donor in good health. The sequenced sample consisted of non-Treg CD4+ T cells sorted from blood. CDR3 sequence (DNA): TGTGCCAGCAGTTTATCGAGGACAGGGGCTCGCTCTGGAAACACCATATATTTT. The encoded protein is CASSLSRTGARSGNTIYF.